The sequence of this T cell receptor beta chain was determined in a study of blood T cells in healthy people across ages. Study-level findings and limits: Comparison with aged donors showed that long-lived donors had more naive CD4+ cells and higher diversity.

This clonotype has just one count. The target antigen is unknown. The authors ran a second PCR of 7 to 11 cycles using a sample-barcoded 5' primer and a J-beta primer mix. TCRdb used MiXCR to reprocess the 5' RACE reads, holding one entry per CDR3 protein. The top ten clones hold about an eighth of a sample with about 900,000 distinct CDR3 sequences, roughly 43% of them seen once. The trim removed 1 base at V and 7 bases at J, leaving 3 bases unmatched. Germline assignment: CDR1 LGHDT and CDR2 YNNKEL (reference sequence). CDR3 size: 14 residues. Sequencing was performed on blood. This TCR was recovered from a man aged 25-40 years in good health. The chain links TRBV3-1 to TRBJ2-1; TRBD1 agrees at 8 bases. The CDR3 here is CASSQGTGPNEQFF. The CDR3, as DNA: TGTGCCAGCAGCCAAGGGACAGGGCCGAATGAGCAGTTCTTC.